This TCR beta chain was recorded in a study of immune evolution from preneoplasia to lung adenocarcinoma. Comments on this clone: The target antigen is unknown.

Regarding the study as a whole: Clonality was highest in normal lung, lower in later-stage lesions apparently. Normal lung had the highest top T cell clone frequencies.

H&E slides confirmed each diagnosis, reviewed by two pathologists independently. The CDR3 loop spans 15 amino acids. Germline CDR1 reads ENHRY; CDR2 reads SYGVKD. The V gene end was trimmed by 2 bases and the J gene end by 2 bases; junction bases not matched to a gene: 4. Method: immunoSEQ multiplex PCR; TCRdb's copy keeps in-frame clones and lacks some. This table has around 7,000 clones, approximately 80% appearing once. What was sequenced was FFPE adjacent normal lung tissue. This TCR was sampled from a person between 55 and 80 years old with lung adenocarcinoma. This rearrangement joins TRBV10-3 to TRBJ1-2; 8 nucleotides match TRBD1. The CDR3 DNA is TGTGCCATCAGTGAGACCCGGACAGGGAACTATGGCTACACCTTC. This codes for CAISETRTGNYGYTF.